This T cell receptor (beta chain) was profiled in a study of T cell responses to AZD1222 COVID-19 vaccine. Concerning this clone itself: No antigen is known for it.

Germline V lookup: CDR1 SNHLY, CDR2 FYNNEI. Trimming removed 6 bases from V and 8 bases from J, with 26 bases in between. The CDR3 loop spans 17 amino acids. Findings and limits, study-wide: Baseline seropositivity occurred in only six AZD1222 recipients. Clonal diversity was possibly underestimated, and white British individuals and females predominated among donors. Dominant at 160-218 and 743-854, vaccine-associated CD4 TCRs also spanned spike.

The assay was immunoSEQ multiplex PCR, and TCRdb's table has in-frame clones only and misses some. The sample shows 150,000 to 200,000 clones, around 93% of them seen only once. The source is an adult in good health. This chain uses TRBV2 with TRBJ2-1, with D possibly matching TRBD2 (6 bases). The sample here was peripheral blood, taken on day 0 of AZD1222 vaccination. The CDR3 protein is CASSAGPSTSYQDEQFF. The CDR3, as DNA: TGTGCCAGCAGCGCGGGGCCCTCGACCAGTTACCAGGATGAGCAGTTCTTC.